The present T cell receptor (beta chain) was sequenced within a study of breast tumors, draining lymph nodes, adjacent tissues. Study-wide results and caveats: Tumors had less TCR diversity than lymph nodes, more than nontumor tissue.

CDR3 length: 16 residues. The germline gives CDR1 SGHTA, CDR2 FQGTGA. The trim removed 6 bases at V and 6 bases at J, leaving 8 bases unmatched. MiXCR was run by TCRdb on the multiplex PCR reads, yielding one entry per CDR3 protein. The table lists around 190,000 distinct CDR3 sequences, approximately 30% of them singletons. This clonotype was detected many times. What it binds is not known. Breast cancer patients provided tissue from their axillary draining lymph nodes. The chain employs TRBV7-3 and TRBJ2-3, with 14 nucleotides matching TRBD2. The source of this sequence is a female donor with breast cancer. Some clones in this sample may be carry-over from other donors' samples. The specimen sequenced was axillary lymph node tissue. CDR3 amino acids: CASSWTSGGLADTQYF. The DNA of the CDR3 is TGTGCCAGCAGTTGGACTAGCGGGGGGCTGGCGGATACGCAGTATTTT.